This T cell receptor (beta chain) was sequenced in a study of memory CD4+ T cells and cytomegalovirus serostatus. Only in-frame clones appear in the TCRdb table, and some are missing; sequencing was by immunoSEQ multiplex PCR. This table holds about 61,000 clones, 75% to 90% found once. Single viable CD3+CD4+CD8-CD45RO+ cells were sorted as the memory CD4+ T cells. Serostatus was set by detecting CMV pp150, pp28, p38, p52 IgG. Per the germline V gene, CDR1 is DFQATT and CDR2 is SNEGSKA (reference sequence). The CDR3 contains 11 residues. This TCR was recovered from an adult in good health and CMV-seronegative. The chain couples TRBV20-1 to TRBJ2-7, with D possibly matching TRBD1 (7 bases). Sequenced input: memory CD4+ T cells from blood. The CDR3 loop reads CAGQTTYEQYF. The CDR3 DNA is TGCGCGGGACAGACCACCTACGAGCAGTACTTC.